This TCR beta chain emerged from a study of T cell responses to AZD1222 COVID-19 vaccine. Study-wide context: Pooled samples include second doses given at about 4 or 12 weeks. Study results and limitations: Elevations in Spike-specific TCR breadth and depth followed administration of two AZD1222 doses.

The CDR3 runs to 13 residues. CDR1 is MDHEN and CDR2 is SYDVKM in the germline V gene. With 7 bases removed from V and 3 bases from J, the gap between germline ends came to 10 bases. The repertoire was sequenced with immunoSEQ multiplex PCR; TCRdb's copy has only in-frame clones and lacks some. The sample has some 150,000 clones, 94% seen once. As concerns this clone: Antigen: not known.

This TCR derives from an adult in good health. The chain employs TRBV28 and TRBJ1-5; TRBD1 is a possible D gene (6 bases). Sequencing was performed on peripheral blood, taken on day 0 of AZD1222 vaccination. The CDR3 spells CASIPGANQPQHF. For the CDR3, the DNA is TGTGCCAGCATCCCAGGGGCCAATCAGCCCCAGCATTTT.